Below, 10 T cell receptor beta chains from the same sample are listed, as sequenced in a study of cytomegalovirus exposure and HLA in healthy donors. Both 60 Vbeta primers and 13 Jbeta primers went into the PCR. Produced via immunoSEQ multiplex PCR; TCRdb's table is partial and in-frame only. This sample has about 59,000 clones, with roughly 80% found just once. The sequenced material came from PBMCs. The source of these receptors is a man between 40 and 49 years old in good health and CMV-seronegative.

V is TRBV4-3 and J is TRBJ1-2; the D gene is possibly TRBD1 (6 bases). V lost 1 base and J lost 3, with 12 bases in between. This CDR3 comprises 15 residues. In germline, CDR1 is LGHNA, CDR2 YSLEER. This CDR3 is CASSQGTASHYGYTF. The CDR3 nucleotides are TGCGCCAGCAGCCAAGGGACAGCGAGTCACTATGGCTACACCTTC.

This clone occurred a few times. The chain is built from TRBV6-1 and TRBJ2-7; D may be TRBD1 (5 bases). CDR1 and CDR2 (germline): MNHNS, SASEGT. There are 14 residues in the CDR3. V gave up 3 bases and J gave up 4 bases, with 13 bases separating them. The CDR3 DNA is TGTGCCAGCAGTGAGGGCCTAACAGGTTACGAGCAGTACGTC. Its protein product is CASSEGLTGYEQYV.

V and J are TRBV19 and TRBJ1-1; 8 bases fit TRBD1. The CDR3 totals 14 residues. Trimming at V came to 5 bases and at J to 2 bases, leaving 4 bases not matched to a gene. CDR1 LNHDA and CDR2 SQIVND come from the germline V gene (reference sequence). CDR3 sequence reads: CASSPQGGNTEAFF. The CDR3 bases are TGTGCCAGTAGTCCACAGGGGGGAAACACTGAAGCTTTCTTT.

The chain combines TRBV5-6 with TRBJ2-3; a weak D match, TRBD2 (5 bases). Trimming removed 0 bases from V and 5 bases from J, with 13 bases in between. This CDR3 has 15 amino acids. Germline-derived CDR1 and CDR2 are SGHDT and YYEEEE. For the CDR3, the DNA is TGTGCCAGCAGCTTGGCCGGGGTGGGATTAGATACGCAGTATTTT. As protein: CASSLAGVGLDTQYF.

This chain links TRBV5-1 with TRBJ2-6; 10 nucleotides match TRBD1. With 4 bases clipped from V and 2 bases from J, the junction kept 6 bases outside the gene matches. Germline V gives CDR1 SGHRS, CDR2 YFSETQ. The CDR3 contains 17 residues. The CDR3 nucleotides read TGCGCCAGCAGCGCATTTGGACAGGGGGCTGGGGCCAACGTCCTGACTTTC. Protein: CASSAFGQGAGANVLTF.

Concerning this clone: Additional DNA sequences in this sample encode the identical CDR3. The chain recombines TRBV28 with TRBJ2-7; TRBD1 matches 7 bases. The V and J ends lost 7 bases and 0 bases, in that order; junction bases with no gene match: 12. The germline CDR1 and CDR2 sequences are MDHEN and SYDVKM. The CDR3 length is 16 residues. As DNA, the CDR3 is TGTGCCAGCACCTCCCCCCAGACAGGGAACTCCTACGAGCAGTACGTC. Translation gives CASTSPQTGNSYEQYV.

The chain employs TRBV7-8 and TRBJ1-3; D not certain. The CDR3 sequence is 15 residues long. Germline V CDR1 and CDR2: SGHVS, FQNEAQ. With 1 base removed from V and 0 bases from J, the gap between germline ends came to 7 bases. The CDR3 sequence: CASSLVGSSGNTIYF. Here the CDR3 DNA reads TGTGCCAGCAGCTTAGTCGGGAGCTCTGGAAACACCATATATTTT.

V gene TRBV15 combines with J gene TRBJ1-1; 7 nucleotides agree with TRBD1. Trimming at V came to 4 bases and at J to 4 bases, leaving 9 bases not matched to a gene. The CDR3 is made up of 15 amino acids. The germline gives CDR1 LNHNV, CDR2 YYDKDF (reference sequence). This CDR3 is CATSTRDSSGTEAFF. Written as DNA, the CDR3 is TGTGCCACCAGCACCCGGGACAGCTCAGGCACTGAAGCTTTCTTT.

The genes are TRBV9 and TRBJ2-7; maybe TRBD2 (6 bases). Germline lookup yields CDR1 SGDLS and CDR2 YYNGEE. V was clipped by 2 bases and J by 5 bases, with 14 bases between them. The length of the CDR3 is 14 residues. The CDR3 DNA reads as TGTGCCAGCAGCGTTGGAGGGGTTTTGGACGAGCAGTACTTC. Residues: CASSVGGVLDEQYF.

V usage is TRBV5-1 and J usage is TRBJ1-6; 11 bases map to TRBD1. CDR3 length: 15 amino acids. CDR1 and CDR2 (germline): SGHRS, YFSETQ. Trimming took 5 bases from V and 5 from J; bases not matched to a gene: 3. The CDR3 reads CASRGGQGDNSPLHF. The CDR3 DNA reads TGCGCCAGCAGGGGGGGACAGGGGGATAATTCACCCCTCCACTTT.